Presented here are 12 T cell receptor beta chains from one specimen sequenced in a study of cytomegalovirus exposure and HLA in healthy donors. The PCR ran on 60 Vbeta and 13 Jbeta primers. The protocol was immunoSEQ multiplex PCR, while the TCRdb copy is restricted to in-frame clones and leaves out a portion. The profile covers tens of thousands of clones, with around nine tenths appearing a single time and roughly 2.5% taken by the ten largest. Input material: PBMCs. All receptors derive from a young woman in good health and CMV-seronegative.

The V and J genes are TRBV7-9 and TRBJ2-1; maybe TRBD2 (6 bases). CDR3 size: 16 residues. Germline V lookup: CDR1 SEHNR, CDR2 FQNEAQ (reference sequence). Trimming took off 3 bases at V and 7 bases at J, with 19 bases between the two ends. The CDR3 region has the DNA TGTGCCAGCAGCTTTAATCTGGACTACCGTCGGAATGAGCAGTTCTTC. It is translated as CASSFNLDYRRNEQFF.

The V call is TRBV7-3, the J call TRBJ2-3; TRBD2 matches 9 bases. Unmatched junction bases numbered 7, after V lost 5 bases and J lost 1 base. There are 16 residues in the CDR3. Germline V gives CDR1 SGHTA, CDR2 FQGTGA. CDR3 nucleotides: TGTGCCAGCAGCCCCCCTTCTAGCGGGGGCACAGATACGCAGTATTTT. Translating gives CASSPPSSGGTDTQYF. Together with reference TRBV7-3 and TRBJ2-3, the CDR3 gives the full variable domain: GAGVSQTPSNKVTEKGKYVELRCDPISGHTALYWYRQSLGQGPEFLIYFQGTGAADDSGLPNDRFFAVRPEGSVSTLKIQRTERGDSAVYLCASSPPSSGGTDTQYFGPGTRLTVL.

The chain combines TRBV5-6 with TRBJ1-1; D uncertain. Germline loops: CDR1 SGHDT, CDR2 YYEEEE. This CDR3 spans 14 amino acids. Trimming stripped 4 bases from V and 5 bases from J, with 15 bases between. The CDR3 region is CASSPRGLGTEAFF. The CDR3 coding sequence is TGTGCCAGCAGCCCCCGTGGACTTGGAACTGAAGCTTTCTTT.

The chain employs TRBV29-1 and TRBJ2-7; 8 positions agree with TRBD2. With 3 bases clipped from V and 3 bases from J, the junction kept 10 bases outside the gene matches. Germline CDR1 is SQVTM and CDR2 is ANQGSEA. The CDR3 is 15 residues long. CDR3 sequence reads: CSVEEPSGSLYEQYF. The CDR3 bases are TGCAGCGTTGAGGAACCCAGCGGGAGTCTCTACGAGCAGTACTTC.

In this sample, this clone turned up a few times. The rearrangement uses TRBV5-1 and TRBJ2-6, with D uncertain. Trimming stripped 0 bases from V and 1 base from J, with 8 bases between. The CDR3 is 16 amino acids. Germline CDR1 and CDR2: SGHRS and YFSETQ. This CDR3 is CASSLVPGSGANVLTF. CDR3 nucleotides: TGCGCCAGCAGCTTGGTACCGGGTTCTGGGGCCAACGTCCTGACTTTC.

A single count supports this clone. The V gene is TRBV1, the J gene TRBJ2-7; TRBD1 is taken as the D call from the table, unchecked against the DNA. TRBV1 is assigned pseudogene status. This CDR3 spans 17 amino acids. The CDR3 reads CTSSLQDRIQSSYEQYF. The CDR3 region has the DNA TGCACCAGCAGCCTACAGGACAGGATCCAAAGCTCCTACGAGCAGTACTTC.

The V and J genes are TRBV5-6 and TRBJ2-3, with TRBD2 matching 7 bases. J lost 10 bases, V lost 4 bases, and 9 bases had no gene match. Germline V gene data show CDR1 as SGHDT and CDR2 as YYEEEE. This CDR3 has 13 amino acids. This CDR3 reads CASSPRLAQSQYF. CDR3 bases: TGTGCCAGCAGCCCCCGACTAGCTCAATCGCAGTATTTT.

The chain couples TRBV6-5 to TRBJ2-1, with 10 positions matching TRBD2. The CDR3 totals 15 residues. Germline CDR1 reads MNHEY; CDR2 reads SVGAGI. Trimming cost V 5 bases and J 3 bases; bases outside gene matches: 4. CDR3 residues: CASSKTSGNYNEQFF. As DNA, the CDR3 is TGTGCCAGCAGTAAAACTAGCGGGAACTACAATGAGCAGTTCTTC.

This clone was seen only once. The chain is built from TRBV30 and TRBJ2-5; D possibly corresponds to TRBD2 (7 bases). The CDR3 totals 15 residues. V shed 2 bases and J shed 5 bases, with 18 bases lying between them. Germline V gene lookup returns CDR1 GTSNPN and CDR2 SVGIG (reference sequence). In DNA form, the CDR3 reads TGTGCCTGGAGTCTCGGGTCGGGGGGCAGGGAGACCCAGTACTTC. Amino acid sequence: CAWSLGSGGRETQYF.

This sequence joins TRBV27 and TRBJ2-1; 7 positions match TRBD1. V shed 2 bases and J 7 bases; nucleotides not matched to a gene: 5. CDR1 is MNHEY and CDR2 is SMNVEV in the germline V gene (reference sequence). CDR3 length: 14 residues. CDR3 nucleotide sequence: TGTGCCAGCAGTTTAGTGGGACAGCTGAATGAGCAGTTCTTC. It encodes CASSLVGQLNEQFF.

The chain couples TRBV5-1 to TRBJ2-2; 8 bases are shared with TRBD1. Germline V CDR1 and CDR2: SGHRS, YFSETQ. With V trimmed by 1 base and J by 6 bases, 8 bases remained unmatched. The CDR3 has 16 amino acids. The CDR3 coding sequence is TGCGCCAGCAGCTTGAACGTATACAGGGGGTCCGGGGAGCTGTTTTTT. As protein: CASSLNVYRGSGELFF.

The chain has TRBV5-5 and TRBJ1-4, with D maybe TRBD1 (6 bases). The germline V gene has CDR1 SGHKS and CDR2 YYEKEE (reference sequence). Trimming cost V 0 bases and J 8 bases, with 17 bases left between them. The CDR3 has 16 residues. The CDR3 protein is CASSLGSLGGREKLFF. The CDR3, as DNA: TGTGCCAGCAGCTTGGGCTCCTTGGGGGGGCGAGAAAAACTGTTTTTT.